This entry is about one TCR beta chain. Clones were sequenced by immunoSEQ multiplex PCR, and TCRdb holds only the in-frame ones, with some missing. The sample carries 150,000 or so clones, more than 75% recorded once. The sample comes from a study of T cell responses to AZD1222 COVID-19 vaccine. V gave up 3 bases and J gave up 2 bases, with 8 bases separating them. Germline V CDR1 and CDR2: MDHEN, SYDVKM. This CDR3 is built from 13 residues. This chain connects TRBV28 to TRBJ2-7; D uncertain. This TCR came from an adult in good health. The specimen comprised peripheral blood, sampled on day 0 of AZD1222 vaccination. The CDR3 DNA reads TGTGCCAGCAGTTTCCCCAACACCTACGAGCAGTACTTC. Its protein is CASSFPNTYEQYF.